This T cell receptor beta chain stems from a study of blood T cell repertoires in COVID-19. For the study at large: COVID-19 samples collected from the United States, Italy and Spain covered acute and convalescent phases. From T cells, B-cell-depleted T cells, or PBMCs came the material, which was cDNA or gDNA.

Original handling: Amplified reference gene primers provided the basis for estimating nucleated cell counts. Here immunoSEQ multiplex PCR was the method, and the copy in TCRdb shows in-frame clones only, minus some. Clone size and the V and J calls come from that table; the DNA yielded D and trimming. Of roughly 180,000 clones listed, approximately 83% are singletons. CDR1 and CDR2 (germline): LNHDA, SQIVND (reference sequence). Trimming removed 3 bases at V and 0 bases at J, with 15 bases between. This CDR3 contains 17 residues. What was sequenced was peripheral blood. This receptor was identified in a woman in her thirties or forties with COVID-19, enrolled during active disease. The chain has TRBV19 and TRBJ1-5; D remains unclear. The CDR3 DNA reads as TGTGCCAGTAGTATGGGTATGGCGGGAAATAGCAATCAGCCCCAGCATTTT. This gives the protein CASSMGMAGNSNQPQHF.